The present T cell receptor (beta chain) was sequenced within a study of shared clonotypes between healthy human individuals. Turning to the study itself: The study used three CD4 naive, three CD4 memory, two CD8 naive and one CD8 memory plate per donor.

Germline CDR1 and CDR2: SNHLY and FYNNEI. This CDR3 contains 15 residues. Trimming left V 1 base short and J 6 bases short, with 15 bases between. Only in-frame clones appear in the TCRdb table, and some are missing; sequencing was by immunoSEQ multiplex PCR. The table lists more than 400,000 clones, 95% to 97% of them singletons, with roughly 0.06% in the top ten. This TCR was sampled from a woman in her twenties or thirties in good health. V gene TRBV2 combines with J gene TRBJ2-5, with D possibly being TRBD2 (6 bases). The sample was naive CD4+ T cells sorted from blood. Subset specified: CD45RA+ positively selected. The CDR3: CASSEELGGGKTQYF. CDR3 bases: TGTGCCAGCAGTGAAGAGCTGGGGGGAGGAAAGACCCAGTACTTC. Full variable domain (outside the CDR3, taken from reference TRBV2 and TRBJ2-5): EPEVTQTPSHQVTQMGQEVILRCVPISNHLYFYWYRQILGQKVEFLVSFYNNEISEKSEIFDDQFSVERPDGSNFTLKIRSTKLEDSAMYFCASSEELGGGKTQYFGPGTRLLVL.